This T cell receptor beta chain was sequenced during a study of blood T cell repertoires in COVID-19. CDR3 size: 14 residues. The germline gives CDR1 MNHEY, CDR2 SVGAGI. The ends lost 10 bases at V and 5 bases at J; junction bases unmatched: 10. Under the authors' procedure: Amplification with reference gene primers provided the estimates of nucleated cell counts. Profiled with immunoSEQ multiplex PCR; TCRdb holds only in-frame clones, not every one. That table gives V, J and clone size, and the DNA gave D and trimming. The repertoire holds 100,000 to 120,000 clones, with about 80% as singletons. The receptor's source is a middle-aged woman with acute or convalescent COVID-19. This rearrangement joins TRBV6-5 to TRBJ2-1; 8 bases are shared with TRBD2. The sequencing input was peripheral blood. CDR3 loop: CAIHSGGADNEQFF. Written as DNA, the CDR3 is TGTGCCATCCACAGCGGGGGAGCGGACAATGAGCAGTTCTTC.